This record looks at one T cell receptor beta chain sequence and its context. Antigen unknown. The record originates from a study of CD8+ T cells in alopecia areata. Study at large: The duration of tofacitinib was 6 to 18 months, with 6 months off drug afterward. Study results and limitations: Sharing of TCR sequences between patients (possibly for HLA-related reasons) was less clear than in mice.

Both peripheral blood and punch biopsies of lesional scalp skin were obtained from patients who had alopecia areata. It was cDNA, reverse transcribed from extracted RNA, that served as the sequencing template. The assay was immunoSEQ multiplex PCR, and TCRdb's table has in-frame clones only and misses some. Of 7,000 to 9,000 clones in the sample, 65% to 70% are singletons; the top ten hold 11% to 15%. This CDR3 has 14 residues. The V segment lost 4 bases and the J segment 0 bases; nucleotides outside the gene matches: 2. Germline V gene lookup returns CDR1 SGHTA and CDR2 FQGTGA. The sample in question was skin, obtained at week 0. The J gene is TRBJ1-1, the V gene TRBV7-3; 7 bases are shared with TRBD1. This sequence was found in a human donor with alopecia areata. Here the CDR3 DNA reads TGTGCCAGCAGCTCCGGGACAGTGAACACTGAAGCTTTCTTT. Protein: CASSSGTVNTEAFF. The full variable domain, completed using reference TRBV7-3 and TRBJ1-1, is GAGVSQTPSNKVTEKGKYVELRCDPISGHTALYWYRQSLGQGPEFLIYFQGTGAADDSGLPNDRFFAVRPEGSVSTLKIQRTERGDSAVYLCASSSGTVNTEAFFGQGTRLTVV.